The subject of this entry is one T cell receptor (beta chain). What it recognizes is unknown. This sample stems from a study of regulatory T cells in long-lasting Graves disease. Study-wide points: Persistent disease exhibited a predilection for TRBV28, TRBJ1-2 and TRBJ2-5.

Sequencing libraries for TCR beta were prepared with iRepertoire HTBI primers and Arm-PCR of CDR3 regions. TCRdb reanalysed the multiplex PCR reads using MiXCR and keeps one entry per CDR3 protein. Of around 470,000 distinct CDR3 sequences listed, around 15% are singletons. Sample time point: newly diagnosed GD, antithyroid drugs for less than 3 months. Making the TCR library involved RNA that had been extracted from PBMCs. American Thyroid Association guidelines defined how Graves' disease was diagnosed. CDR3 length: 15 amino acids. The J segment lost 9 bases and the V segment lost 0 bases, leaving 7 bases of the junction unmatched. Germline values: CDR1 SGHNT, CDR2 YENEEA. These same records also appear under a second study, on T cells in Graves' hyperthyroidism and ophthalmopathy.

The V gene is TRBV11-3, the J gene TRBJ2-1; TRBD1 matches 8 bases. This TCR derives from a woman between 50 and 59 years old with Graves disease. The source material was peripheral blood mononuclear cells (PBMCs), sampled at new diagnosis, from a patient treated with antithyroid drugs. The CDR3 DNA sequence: TGTGCCAGCAGCTTAGATCGCGACAGGGGTCGTGAGCAGTTCTTC. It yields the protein CASSLDRDRGREQFF.